Here is one T cell receptor beta chain with its context. Template material for amplifying TCR beta CDR3 regions consisted of RNA transcripts. The study used the HTBI primer set for a first-round RT-PCR of the TCR CDR3. TCRdb itself ran the multiplex PCR reads through MiXCR, one entry per CDR3 protein. The table shows 650,000 to 700,000 distinct CDR3 sequences, with roughly a sixth occurring only once. The data were obtained in a study of T cells in Graves' hyperthyroidism and ophthalmopathy. The CDR3 has 13 residues. V shed 7 bases, J shed 6 bases, and the junction held 6 bases outside the gene matches.

Source material: blood. This clonotype was sampled from a man aged 50-59 years with Graves' hyperthyroidism. The chain links TRBV12-3 or TRBV12-4 to TRBJ2-1; TRBD1 matches 7 bases. The CDR3 is CASNLRGPNEQFF. DNA for the CDR3: TGTGCCAGCAACTTGAGGGGGCCCAATGAGCAGTTCTTC.